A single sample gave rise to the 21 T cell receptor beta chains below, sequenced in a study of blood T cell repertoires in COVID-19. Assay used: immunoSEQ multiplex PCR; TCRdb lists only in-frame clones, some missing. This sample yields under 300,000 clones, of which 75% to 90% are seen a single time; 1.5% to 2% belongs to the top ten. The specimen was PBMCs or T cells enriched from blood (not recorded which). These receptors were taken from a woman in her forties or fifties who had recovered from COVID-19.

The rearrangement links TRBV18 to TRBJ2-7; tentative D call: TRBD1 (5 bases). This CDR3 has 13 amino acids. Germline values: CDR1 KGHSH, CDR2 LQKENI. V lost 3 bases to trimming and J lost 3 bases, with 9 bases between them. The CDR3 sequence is CASSPDNIYEQYF. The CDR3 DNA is TGTGCCAGCTCACCGGACAACATCTACGAGCAGTACTTC.

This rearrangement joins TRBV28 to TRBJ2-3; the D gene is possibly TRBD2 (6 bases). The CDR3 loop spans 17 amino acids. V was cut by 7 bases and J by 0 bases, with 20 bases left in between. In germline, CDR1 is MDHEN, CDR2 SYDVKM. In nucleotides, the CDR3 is TGTGCCAGCACCGCTTCGCCGAGGGCGGGAAGCACAGATACGCAGTATTTT. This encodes CASTASPRAGSTDTQYF.

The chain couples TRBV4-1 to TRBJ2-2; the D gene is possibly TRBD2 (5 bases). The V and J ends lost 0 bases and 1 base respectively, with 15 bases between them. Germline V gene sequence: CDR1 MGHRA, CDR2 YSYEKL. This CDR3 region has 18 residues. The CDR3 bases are TGCGCCAGCAGCCAAGAGCGCCCTAGCAGACAGAACACCGGGGAGCTGTTTTTT. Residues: CASSQERPSRQNTGELFF.

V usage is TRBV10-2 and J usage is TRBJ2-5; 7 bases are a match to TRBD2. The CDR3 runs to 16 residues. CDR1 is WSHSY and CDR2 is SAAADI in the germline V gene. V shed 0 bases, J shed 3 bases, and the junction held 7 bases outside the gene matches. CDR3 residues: CASSESRGLAEETQYF. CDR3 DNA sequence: TGCGCCAGCAGTGAGTCGAGAGGCCTAGCGGAAGAGACCCAGTACTTC.

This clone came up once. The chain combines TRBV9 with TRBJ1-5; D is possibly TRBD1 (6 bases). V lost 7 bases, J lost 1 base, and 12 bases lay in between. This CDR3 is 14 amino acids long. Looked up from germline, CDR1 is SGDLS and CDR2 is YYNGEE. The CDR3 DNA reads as TGTGCCAGCGCCCGGGACACGAGCAATCAGCCCCAGCATTTT. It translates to CASARDTSNQPQHF.

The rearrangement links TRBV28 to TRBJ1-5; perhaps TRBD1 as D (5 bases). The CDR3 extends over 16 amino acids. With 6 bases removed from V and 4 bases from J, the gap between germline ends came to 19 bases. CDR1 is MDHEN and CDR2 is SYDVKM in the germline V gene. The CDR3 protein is CASSLISGWANQPQHF. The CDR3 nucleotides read TGTGCCAGCAGCCTTATTTCAGGGTGGGCTAATCAGCCCCAGCATTTT.

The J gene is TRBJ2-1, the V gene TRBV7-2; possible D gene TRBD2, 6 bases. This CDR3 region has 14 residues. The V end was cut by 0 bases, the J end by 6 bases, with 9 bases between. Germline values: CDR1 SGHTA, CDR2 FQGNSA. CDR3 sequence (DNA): TGTGCCAGCAGCTTAGCACTAGCATCCAATGAGCAGTTCTTC. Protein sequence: CASSLALASNEQFF.

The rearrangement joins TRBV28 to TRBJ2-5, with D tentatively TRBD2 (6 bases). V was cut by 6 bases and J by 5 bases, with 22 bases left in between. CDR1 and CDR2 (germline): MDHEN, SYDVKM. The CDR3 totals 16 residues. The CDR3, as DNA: TGTGCCAGCAGCCACCTTGGGGAGGCGAAGGAGGAGACCCAGTACTTC. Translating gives CASSHLGEAKEETQYF.

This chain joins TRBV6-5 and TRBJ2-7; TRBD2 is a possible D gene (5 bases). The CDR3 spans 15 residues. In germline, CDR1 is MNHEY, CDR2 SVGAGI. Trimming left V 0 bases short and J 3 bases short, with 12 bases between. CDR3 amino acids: CASSYSPGLNYEQYF. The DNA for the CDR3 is TGTGCCAGCAGTTACTCCCCCGGACTGAACTACGAGCAGTACTTC.

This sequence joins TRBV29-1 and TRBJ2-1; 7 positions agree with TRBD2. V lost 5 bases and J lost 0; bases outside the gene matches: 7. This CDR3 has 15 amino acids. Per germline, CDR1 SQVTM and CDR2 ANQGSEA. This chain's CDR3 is CSVRAGSSSYNEQFF. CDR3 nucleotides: TGCAGCGTTCGAGCGGGGTCCAGCTCCTACAATGAGCAGTTCTTC.

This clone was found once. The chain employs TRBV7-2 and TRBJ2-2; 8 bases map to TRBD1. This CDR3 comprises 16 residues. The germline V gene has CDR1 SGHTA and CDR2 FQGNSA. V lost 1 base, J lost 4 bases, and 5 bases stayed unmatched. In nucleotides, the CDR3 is TGTGCCAGCAGCTTAGAAGGGACAGGATTCACCGGGGAGCTGTTTTTT. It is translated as CASSLEGTGFTGELFF.

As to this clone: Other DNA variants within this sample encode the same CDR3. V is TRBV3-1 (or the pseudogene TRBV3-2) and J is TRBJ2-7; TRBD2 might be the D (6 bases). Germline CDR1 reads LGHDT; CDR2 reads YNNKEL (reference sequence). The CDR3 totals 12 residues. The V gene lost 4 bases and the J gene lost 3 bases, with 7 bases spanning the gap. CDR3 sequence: CASSPGSYEQYF. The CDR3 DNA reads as TGTGCCAGCAGCCCCGGGAGCTACGAGCAGTACTTC.

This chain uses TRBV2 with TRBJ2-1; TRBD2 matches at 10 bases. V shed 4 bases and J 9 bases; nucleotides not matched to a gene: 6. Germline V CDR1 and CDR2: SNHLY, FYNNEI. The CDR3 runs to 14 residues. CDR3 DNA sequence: TGTGCCAGCAGTGTGCTTCTAGCGGGAGTTGAGCAGTTCTTC. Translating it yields CASSVLLAGVEQFF.

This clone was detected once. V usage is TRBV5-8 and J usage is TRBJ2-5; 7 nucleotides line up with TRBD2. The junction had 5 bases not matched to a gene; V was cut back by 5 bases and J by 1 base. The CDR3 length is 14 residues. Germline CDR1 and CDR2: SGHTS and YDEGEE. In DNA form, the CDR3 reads TGTGCCAGCAGTTGGGGGGGGGTCCAAGAGACCCAGTACTTC. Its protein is CASSWGGVQETQYF.

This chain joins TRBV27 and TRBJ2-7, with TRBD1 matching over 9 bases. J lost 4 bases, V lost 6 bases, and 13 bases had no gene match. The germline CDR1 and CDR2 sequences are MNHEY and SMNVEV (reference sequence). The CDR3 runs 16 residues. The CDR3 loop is CASSDDPGTGLYEQYF. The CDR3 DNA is TGTGCCAGCAGCGACGATCCCGGGACAGGGTTATACGAGCAGTACTTC.

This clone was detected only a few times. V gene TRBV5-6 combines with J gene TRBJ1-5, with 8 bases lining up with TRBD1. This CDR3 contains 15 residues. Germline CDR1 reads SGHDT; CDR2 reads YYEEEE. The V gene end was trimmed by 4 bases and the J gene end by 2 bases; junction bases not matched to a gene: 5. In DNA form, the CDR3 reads TGTGCCAGCAGCGACGGACAGGGAGGCAATCAGCCCCAGCATTTT. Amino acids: CASSDGQGGNQPQHF.

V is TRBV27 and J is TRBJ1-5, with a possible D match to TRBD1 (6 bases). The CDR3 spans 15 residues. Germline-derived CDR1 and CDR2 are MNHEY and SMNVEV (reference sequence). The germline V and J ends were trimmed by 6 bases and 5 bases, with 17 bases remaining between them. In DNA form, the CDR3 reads TGTGCCAGCAGGCCATGGACAGCCTCGTATCAGCCCCAGCATTTT. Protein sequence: CASRPWTASYQPQHF.

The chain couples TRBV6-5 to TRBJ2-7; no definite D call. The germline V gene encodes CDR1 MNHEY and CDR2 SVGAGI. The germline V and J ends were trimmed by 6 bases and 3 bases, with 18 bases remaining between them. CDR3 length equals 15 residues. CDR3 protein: CASRIEELPYYEQYF. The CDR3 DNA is TGTGCCAGCAGAATTGAGGAGCTCCCCTACTACGAGCAGTACTTC.

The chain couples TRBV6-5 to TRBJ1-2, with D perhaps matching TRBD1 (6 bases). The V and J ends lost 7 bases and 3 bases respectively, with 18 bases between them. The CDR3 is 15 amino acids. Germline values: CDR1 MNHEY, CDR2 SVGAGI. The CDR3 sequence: CASTLGAGGYYGYTF. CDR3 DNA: TGTGCCAGCACCTTGGGGGCAGGAGGATACTATGGCTACACCTTC.

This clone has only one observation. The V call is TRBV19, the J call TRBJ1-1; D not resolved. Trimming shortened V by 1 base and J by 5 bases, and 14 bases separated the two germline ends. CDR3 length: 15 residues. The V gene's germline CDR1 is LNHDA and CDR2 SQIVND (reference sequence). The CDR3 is CASSIVAGLWTEAFF. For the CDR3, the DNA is TGTGCCAGTAGTATAGTGGCAGGATTGTGGACTGAAGCTTTCTTT. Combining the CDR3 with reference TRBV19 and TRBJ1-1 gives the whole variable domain DGGITQSPKYLFRKEGQNVTLSCEQNLNHDAMYWYRQDPGQGLRLIYYSQIVNDFQKGDIAEGYSVSREKKESFPLTVTSAQKNPTAFYLCASSIVAGLWTEAFFGQGTRLTVV.

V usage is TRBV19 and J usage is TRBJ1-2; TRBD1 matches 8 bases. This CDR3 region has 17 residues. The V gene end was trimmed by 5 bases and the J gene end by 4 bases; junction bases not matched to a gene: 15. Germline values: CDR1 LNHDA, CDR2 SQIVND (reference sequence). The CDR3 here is CASSQGGRGRGVYGYTF. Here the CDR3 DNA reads TGTGCCAGTAGTCAAGGCGGCAGGGGGCGAGGAGTCTATGGCTACACCTTC.